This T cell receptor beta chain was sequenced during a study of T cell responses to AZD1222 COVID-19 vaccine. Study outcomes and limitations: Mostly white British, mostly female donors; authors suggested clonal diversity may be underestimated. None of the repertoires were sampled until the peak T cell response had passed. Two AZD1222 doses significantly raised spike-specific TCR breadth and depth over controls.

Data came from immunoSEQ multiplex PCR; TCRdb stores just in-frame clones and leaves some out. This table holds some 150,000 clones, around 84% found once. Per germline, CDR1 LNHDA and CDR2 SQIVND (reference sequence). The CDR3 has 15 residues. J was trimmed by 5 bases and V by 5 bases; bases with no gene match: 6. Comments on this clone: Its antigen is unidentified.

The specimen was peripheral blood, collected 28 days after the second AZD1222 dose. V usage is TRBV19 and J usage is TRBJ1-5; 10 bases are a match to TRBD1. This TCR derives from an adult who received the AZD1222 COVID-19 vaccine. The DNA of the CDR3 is TGTGCCAGTAGTTCCAGGACAGGGGGGTATCAGCCCCAGCATTTT. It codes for CASSSRTGGYQPQHF. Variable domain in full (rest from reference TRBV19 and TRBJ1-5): DGGITQSPKYLFRKEGQNVTLSCEQNLNHDAMYWYRQDPGQGLRLIYYSQIVNDFQKGDIAEGYSVSREKKESFPLTVTSAQKNPTAFYLCASSSRTGGYQPQHFGDGTRLSIL.